This T cell receptor (beta chain) was found in a study of T cell repertoires in cytomegalovirus infection. Study-level background: Carrying CMV and the relevant HLA type showed in public TCR beta signatures.

Using its own MiXCR run on the reads, TCRdb lists one record per CDR3 protein. The repertoire has nearly 650,000 distinct CDR3 sequences, 20% to 25% of them found once; the top ten carry under 8.5%. CDR1 is MNHEY and CDR2 is SMNVEV in the germline V gene (reference sequence). This CDR3 is built from 16 residues. Trimming cost V 2 bases and J 2 bases, with 14 bases left between them. Sample: CD8+ T cells from PBMCs. This receptor was taken from a human donor in good health (CMV status not recorded). Some clones in this sample may be carry-over from other donors' samples. The rearrangement links TRBV27 to TRBJ2-3, with D perhaps TRBD2 (5 bases). The CDR3 here is CASSLTVSEYTDTQYF. The CDR3 DNA sequence: TGTGCCAGCAGTTTAACGGTTAGCGAGTACACAGATACGCAGTATTTT.